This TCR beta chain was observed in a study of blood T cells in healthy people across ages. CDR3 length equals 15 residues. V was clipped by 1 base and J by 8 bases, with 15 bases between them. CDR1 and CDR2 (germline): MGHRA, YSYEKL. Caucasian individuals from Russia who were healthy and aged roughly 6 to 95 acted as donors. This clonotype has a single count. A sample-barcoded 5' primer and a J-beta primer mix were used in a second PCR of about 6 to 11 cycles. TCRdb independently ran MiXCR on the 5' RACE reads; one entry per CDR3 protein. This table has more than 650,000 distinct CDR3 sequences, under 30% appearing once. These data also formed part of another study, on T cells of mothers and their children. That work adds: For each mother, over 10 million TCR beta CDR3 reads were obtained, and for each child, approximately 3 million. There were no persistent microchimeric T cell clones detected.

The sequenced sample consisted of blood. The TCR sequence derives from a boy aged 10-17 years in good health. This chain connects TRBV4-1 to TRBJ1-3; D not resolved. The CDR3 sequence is CASSQGPSQRHTIYF. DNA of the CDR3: TGCGCCAGCAGCCAAGGACCATCACAGCGGCACACCATATATTTT.